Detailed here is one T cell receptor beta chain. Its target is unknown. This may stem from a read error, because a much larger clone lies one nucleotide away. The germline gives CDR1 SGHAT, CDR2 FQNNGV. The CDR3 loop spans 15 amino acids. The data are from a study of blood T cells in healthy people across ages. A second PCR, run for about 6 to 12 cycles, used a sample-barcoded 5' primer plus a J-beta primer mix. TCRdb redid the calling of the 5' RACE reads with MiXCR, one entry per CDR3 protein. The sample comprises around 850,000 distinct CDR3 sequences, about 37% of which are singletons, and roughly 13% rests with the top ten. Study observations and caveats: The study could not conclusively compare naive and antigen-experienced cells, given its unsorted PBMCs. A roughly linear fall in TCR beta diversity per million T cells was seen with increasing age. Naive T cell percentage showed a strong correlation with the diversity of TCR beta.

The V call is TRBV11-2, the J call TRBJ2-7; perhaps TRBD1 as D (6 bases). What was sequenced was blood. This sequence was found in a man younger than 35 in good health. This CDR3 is CTSSLDSLGPYEQYF. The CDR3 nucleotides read TGTACCAGCAGCTTGGACAGCCTTGGTCCCTACGAGCAGTACTTC.